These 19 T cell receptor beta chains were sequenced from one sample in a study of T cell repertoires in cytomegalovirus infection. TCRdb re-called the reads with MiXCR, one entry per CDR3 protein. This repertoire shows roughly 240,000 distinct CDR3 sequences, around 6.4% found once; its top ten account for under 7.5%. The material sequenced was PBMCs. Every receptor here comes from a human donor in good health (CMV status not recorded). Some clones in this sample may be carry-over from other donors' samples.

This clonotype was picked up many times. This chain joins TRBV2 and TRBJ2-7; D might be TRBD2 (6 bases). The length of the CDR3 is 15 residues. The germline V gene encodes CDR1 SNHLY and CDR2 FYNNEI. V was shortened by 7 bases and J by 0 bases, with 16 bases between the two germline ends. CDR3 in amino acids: CASMVGGAASYEQYF. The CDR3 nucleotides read TGTGCCAGCATGGTAGGCGGGGCAGCCTCCTACGAGCAGTACTTC.

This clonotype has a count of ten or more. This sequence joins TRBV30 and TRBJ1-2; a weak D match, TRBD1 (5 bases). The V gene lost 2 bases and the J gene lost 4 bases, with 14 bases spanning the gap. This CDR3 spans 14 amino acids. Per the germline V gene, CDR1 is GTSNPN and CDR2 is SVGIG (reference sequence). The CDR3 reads CAWSLRGGSYGYTF. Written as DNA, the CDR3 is TGTGCCTGGAGTCTTCGGGGCGGAAGCTATGGCTACACCTTC.

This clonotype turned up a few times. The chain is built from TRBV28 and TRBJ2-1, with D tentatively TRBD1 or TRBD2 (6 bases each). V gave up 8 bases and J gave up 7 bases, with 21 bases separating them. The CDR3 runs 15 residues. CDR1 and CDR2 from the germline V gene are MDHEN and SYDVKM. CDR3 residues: CASYSSGAEGNEQFF. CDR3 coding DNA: TGTGCCAGCTATTCGTCGGGGGCTGAGGGGAATGAGCAGTTCTTC.

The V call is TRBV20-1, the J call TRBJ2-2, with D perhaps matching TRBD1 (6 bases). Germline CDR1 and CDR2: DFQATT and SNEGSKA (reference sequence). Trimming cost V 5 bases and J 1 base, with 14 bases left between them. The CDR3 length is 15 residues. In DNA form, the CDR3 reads TGCAGTGCTGGGGGCCCCCGAGGGAACACCGGGGAGCTGTTTTTT. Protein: CSAGGPRGNTGELFF.

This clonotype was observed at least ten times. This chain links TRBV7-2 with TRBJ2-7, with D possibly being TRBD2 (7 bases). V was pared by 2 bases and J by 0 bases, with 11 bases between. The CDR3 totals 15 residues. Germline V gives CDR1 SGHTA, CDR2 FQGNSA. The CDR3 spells CASSLRRGPSYEQYF. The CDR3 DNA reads TGTGCCAGCAGCTTACGGCGGGGGCCCTCCTACGAGCAGTACTTC. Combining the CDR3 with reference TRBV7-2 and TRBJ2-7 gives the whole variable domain GAGVSQSPSNKVTEKGKDVELRCDPISGHTALYWYRQSLGQGLEFLIYFQGNSAPDKSGLPSDRFSAERTGGSVSTLTIQRTQQEDSAVYLCASSLRRGPSYEQYFGPGTRLTVT.

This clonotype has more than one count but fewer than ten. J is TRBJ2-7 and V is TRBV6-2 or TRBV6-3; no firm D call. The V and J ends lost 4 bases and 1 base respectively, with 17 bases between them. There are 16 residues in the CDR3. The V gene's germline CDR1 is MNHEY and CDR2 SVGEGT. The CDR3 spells CASSSPSFNPSYEQYF. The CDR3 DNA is TGTGCCAGCAGTTCCCCAAGCTTCAACCCTTCCTACGAGCAGTACTTC.

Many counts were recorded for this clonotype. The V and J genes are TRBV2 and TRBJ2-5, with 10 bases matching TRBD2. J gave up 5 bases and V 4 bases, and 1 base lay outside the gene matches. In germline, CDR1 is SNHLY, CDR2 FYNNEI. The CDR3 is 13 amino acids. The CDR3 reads CASSGTSGETQYF. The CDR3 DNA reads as TGTGCCAGCAGTGGGACTAGCGGCGAGACCCAGTACTTC.

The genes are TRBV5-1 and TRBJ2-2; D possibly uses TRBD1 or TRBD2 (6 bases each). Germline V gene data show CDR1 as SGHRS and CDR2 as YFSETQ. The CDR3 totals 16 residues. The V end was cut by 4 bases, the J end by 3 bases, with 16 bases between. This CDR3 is CASSPGASQDTGELFF. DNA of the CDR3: TGCGCCAGCAGCCCGGGGGCTAGCCAAGACACCGGGGAGCTGTTTTTT.

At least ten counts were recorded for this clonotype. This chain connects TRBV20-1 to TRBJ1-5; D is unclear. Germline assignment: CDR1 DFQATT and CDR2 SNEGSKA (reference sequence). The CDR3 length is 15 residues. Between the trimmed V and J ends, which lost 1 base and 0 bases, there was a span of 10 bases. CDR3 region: CSARAGRYSNQPQHF. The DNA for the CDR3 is TGCAGTGCTAGAGCCGGACGGTATAGCAATCAGCCCCAGCATTTT.

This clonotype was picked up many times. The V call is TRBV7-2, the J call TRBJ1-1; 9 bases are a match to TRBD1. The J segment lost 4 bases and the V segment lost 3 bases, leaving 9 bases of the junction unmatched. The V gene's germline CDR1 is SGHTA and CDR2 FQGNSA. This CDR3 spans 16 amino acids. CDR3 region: CASSFSWGQGTTEAFF. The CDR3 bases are TGTGCCAGCAGCTTTTCCTGGGGACAGGGCACCACTGAAGCTTTCTTT.

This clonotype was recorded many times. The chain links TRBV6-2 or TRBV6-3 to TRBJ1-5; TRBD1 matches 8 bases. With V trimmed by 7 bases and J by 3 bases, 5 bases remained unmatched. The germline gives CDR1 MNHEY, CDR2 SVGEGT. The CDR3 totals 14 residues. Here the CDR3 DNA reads TGTGCCAGCATGGACAGGGTAAACAATCAGCCCCAGCATTTT. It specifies CASMDRVNNQPQHF.

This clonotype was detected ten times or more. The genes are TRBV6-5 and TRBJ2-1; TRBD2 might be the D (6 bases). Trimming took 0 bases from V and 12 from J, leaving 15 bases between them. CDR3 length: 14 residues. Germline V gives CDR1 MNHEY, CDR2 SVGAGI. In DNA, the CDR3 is TGTGCCAGCAGTTACTCAGGAGGGGAGGTTGCGCAGTTCTTC. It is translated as CASSYSGGEVAQFF.

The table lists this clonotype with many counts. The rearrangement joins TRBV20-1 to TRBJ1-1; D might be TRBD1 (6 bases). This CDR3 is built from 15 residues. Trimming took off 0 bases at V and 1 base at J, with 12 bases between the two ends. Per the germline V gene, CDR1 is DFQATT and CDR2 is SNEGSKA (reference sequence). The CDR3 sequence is CSARDFGRGNTEAFF. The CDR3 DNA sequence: TGCAGTGCTAGAGATTTCGGCAGGGGGAACACTGAAGCTTTCTTT.

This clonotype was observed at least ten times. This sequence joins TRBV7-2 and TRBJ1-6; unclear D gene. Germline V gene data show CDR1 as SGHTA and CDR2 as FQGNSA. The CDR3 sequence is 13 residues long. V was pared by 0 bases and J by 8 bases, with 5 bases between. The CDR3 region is CASSLAGDSPLHF. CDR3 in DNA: TGTGCCAGCAGCTTAGCTGGCGATTCACCCCTCCACTTT.

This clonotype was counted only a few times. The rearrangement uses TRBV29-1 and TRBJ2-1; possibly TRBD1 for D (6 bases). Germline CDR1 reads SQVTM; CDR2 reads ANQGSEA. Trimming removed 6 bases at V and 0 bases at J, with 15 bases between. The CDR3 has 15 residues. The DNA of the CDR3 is TGCAGCGTGGCCGGGACACCAAGCTCCTACAATGAGCAGTTCTTC. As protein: CSVAGTPSSYNEQFF.

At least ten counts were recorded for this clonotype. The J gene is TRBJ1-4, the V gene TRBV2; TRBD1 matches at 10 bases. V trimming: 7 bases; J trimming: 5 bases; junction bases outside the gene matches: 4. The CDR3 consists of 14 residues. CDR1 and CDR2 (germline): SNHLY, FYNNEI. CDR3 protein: CASNPDRGNEKLFF. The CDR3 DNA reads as TGTGCCAGCAATCCGGACAGGGGGAATGAAAAACTGTTTTTT.

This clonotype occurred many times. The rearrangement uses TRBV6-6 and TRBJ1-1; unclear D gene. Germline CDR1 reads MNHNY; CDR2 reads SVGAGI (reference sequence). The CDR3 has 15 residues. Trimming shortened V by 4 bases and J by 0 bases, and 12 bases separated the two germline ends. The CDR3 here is CASSSLGNLNTEAFF. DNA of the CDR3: TGTGCCAGCAGTTCCCTCGGTAATTTGAACACTGAAGCTTTCTTT.

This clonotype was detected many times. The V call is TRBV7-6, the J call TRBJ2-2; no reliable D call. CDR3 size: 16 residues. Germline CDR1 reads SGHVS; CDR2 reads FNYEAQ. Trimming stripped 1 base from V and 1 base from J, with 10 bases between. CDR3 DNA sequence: TGTGCCAGCAGCTTAGGATTCGCAGGGAACACCGGGGAGCTGTTTTTT. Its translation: CASSLGFAGNTGELFF.

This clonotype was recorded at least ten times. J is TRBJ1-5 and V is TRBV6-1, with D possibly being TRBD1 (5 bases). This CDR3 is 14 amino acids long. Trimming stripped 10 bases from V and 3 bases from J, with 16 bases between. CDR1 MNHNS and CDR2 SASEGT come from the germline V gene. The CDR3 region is CATVRGIDNQPQHF. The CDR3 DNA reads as TGTGCCACCGTTCGGGGGATAGACAATCAGCCCCAGCATTTT.